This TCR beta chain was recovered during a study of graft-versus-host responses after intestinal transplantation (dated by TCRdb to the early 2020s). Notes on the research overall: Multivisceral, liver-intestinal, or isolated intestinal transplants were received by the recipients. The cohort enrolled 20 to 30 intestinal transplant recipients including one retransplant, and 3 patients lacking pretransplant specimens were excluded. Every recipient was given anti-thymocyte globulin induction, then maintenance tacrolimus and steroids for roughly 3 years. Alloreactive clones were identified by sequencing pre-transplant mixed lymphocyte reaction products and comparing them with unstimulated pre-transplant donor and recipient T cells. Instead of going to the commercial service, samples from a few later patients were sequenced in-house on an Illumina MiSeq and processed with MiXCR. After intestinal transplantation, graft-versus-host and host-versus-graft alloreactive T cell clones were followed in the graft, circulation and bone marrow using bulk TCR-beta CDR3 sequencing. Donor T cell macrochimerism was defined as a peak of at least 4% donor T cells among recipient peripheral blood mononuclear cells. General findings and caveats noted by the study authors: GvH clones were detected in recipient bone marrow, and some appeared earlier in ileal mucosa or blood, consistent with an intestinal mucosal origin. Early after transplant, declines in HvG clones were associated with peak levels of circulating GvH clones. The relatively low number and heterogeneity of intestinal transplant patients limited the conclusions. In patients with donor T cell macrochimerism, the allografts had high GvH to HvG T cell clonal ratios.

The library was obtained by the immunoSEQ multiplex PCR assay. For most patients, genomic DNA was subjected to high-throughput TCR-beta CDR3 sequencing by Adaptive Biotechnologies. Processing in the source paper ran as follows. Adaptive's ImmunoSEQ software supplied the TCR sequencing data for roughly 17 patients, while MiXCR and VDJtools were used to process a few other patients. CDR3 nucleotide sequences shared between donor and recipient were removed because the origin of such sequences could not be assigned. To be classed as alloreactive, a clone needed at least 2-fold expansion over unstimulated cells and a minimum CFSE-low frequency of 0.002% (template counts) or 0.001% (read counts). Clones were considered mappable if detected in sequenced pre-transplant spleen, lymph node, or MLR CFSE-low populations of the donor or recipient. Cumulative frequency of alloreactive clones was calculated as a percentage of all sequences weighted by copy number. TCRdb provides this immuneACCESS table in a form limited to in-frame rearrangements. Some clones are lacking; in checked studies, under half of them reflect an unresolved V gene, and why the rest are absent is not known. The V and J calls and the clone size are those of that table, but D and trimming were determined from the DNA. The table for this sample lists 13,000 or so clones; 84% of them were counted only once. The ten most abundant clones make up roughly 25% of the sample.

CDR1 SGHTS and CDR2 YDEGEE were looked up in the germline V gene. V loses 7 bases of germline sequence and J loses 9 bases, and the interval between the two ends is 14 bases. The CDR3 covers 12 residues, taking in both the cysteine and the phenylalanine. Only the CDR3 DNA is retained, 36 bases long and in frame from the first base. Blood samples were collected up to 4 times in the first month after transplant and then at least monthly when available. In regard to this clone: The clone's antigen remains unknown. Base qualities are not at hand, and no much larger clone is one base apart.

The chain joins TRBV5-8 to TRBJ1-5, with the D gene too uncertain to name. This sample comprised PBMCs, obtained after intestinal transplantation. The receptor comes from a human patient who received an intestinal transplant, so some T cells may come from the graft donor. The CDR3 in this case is CASGRLSGPQHF. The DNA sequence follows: TGTGCCAGCGGACGGCTATCGGGGCCCCAGCATTTT.